This record concerns one T cell receptor (beta chain) sequence. The same CDR3 is also encoded by other DNA sequences in this sample. The data were taken from a study of shared clonotypes between healthy human individuals. For the study at large: There were three CD4 naive, three CD4 memory, two CD8 naive and one CD8 memory plates per donor.

Measured with immunoSEQ multiplex PCR; TCRdb has only the in-frame clones, and not every one. The sample includes 2.5 million or so clones, 90% to 95% of them seen just once. Germline lookup yields CDR1 DFQATT and CDR2 SNEGSKA (reference sequence). The V end lost 6 bases, the J end lost 4 bases, and 9 bases lay between the germline ends. The CDR3 is 11 amino acids. The J gene is TRBJ1-2, the V gene TRBV20-1, with TRBD1 as a possible D gene (6 bases). Sequenced sample: naive CD4+ T cells sorted from blood. The sample's subset: CD45RA+ positively selected. The clonotype was recovered from a man aged 18-30 years in good health. CDR3 sequence reads: CSAPQGYGYTF. CDR3 nucleotide sequence: TGCAGTGCACCACAGGGCTATGGCTACACCTTC.